Following are 8 T cell receptor beta chains from one sample sequenced in a study of blood T cell repertoires in COVID-19 (dated by TCRdb to the early 2020s). The library was made by the immunoSEQ multiplex PCR assay. Sourced from immuneACCESS, this table was stored by TCRdb with only in-frame sequences that have V and J called. A share of the clones is absent; for the studies checked, an unresolved V gene accounts for under half, and the remainder has no known explanation. The table for this sample lists some 400,000 clones; 81% of them were counted only once. The ten largest clonotypes hold around 1% of the sample. Sequencing was performed on peripheral blood. The source of these receptors is a human donor with acute or convalescent COVID-19. The donor label of this sample is uncertain.

The chain recombines TRBV23-1 with TRBJ2-2; 11 positions agree with TRBD2. TRBV23-1 is marked as an open reading frame, function uncertain. The CDR3 runs to 19 residues. With V trimmed by 10 bases and J by 0 bases, 16 bases remained unmatched. The CDR3 region is CATPLGPSGRNANTGELFF. The DNA of the CDR3 is TGCGCCACTCCACTGGGCCCTAGCGGGAGGAACGCGAACACCGGGGAGCTGTTTTTT.

The gene calls are TRBV19 and TRBJ2-1; 9 positions agree with TRBD2. The CDR3 extends over 15 amino acids. The V and J ends lost 1 base and 9 bases, in that order; junction bases with no gene match: 7. The germline V gene has CDR1 LNHDA and CDR2 SQIVND (reference sequence). In nucleotides, the CDR3 is TGTGCCAGTAGTATAGGAGTAGCGGGAGCGGGTGAGCAGTTCTTC. As protein: CASSIGVAGAGEQFF. Complete variable domain (other parts from reference TRBV19 and TRBJ2-1): DGGITQSPKYLFRKEGQNVTLSCEQNLNHDAMYWYRQDPGQGLRLIYYSQIVNDFQKGDIAEGYSVSREKKESFPLTVTSAQKNPTAFYLCASSIGVAGAGEQFFGPGTRLTVL.

V is TRBV28 and J is TRBJ1-2; perhaps TRBD1 as D (6 bases). Looked up from germline, CDR1 is MDHEN and CDR2 is SYDVKM. This CDR3 spans 15 amino acids. V dropped 8 bases and J dropped 7 bases, with 23 bases sitting between them. The DNA of the CDR3 is TGTGCCAGCGGCTCCTTGGGGGCAGGGGCTTTTGGCTACACCTTC. This translates into CASGSLGAGAFGYTF.

This clone was observed at least ten times. J is TRBJ1-4 and V is TRBV2; possible D gene TRBD1, 5 bases. Germline values: CDR1 SNHLY, CDR2 FYNNEI. The CDR3 runs to 15 residues. V lost 3 bases and J lost 2, with 10 bases in between. The CDR3: CASSDESGTNEKLFF. CDR3 nucleotide sequence: TGTGCCAGCAGTGATGAGTCAGGGACTAATGAAAAACTGTTTTTT.

The rearrangement joins TRBV27 to TRBJ2-7, with D possibly matching TRBD1 (6 bases). This CDR3 contains 15 residues. Germline-derived CDR1 and CDR2 are MNHEY and SMNVEV (reference sequence). Deletions cut 6 bases from V and 0 bases from J, with 15 bases between. The CDR3 reads CASRTNRDISYEQYF. In DNA form, the CDR3 reads TGTGCCAGCAGAACAAACCGGGACATCTCCTACGAGCAGTACTTC.

This clone was found a few times. The J gene is TRBJ1-5, the V gene TRBV2; a weak D match, TRBD1 (5 bases). Trimming pared 4 bases from V and 4 bases from J, leaving 11 bases between. This CDR3 is 14 amino acids long. The germline V gene encodes CDR1 SNHLY and CDR2 FYNNEI. DNA for the CDR3: TGTGCCAGCAGTGGACTCCAGGGAAATCAGCCCCAGCATTTT. It codes for CASSGLQGNQPQHF.

The gene calls are TRBV20-1 and TRBJ2-5; the match to TRBD2 covers 11 bases. Germline loops: CDR1 DFQATT, CDR2 SNEGSKA (reference sequence). The J segment lost 4 bases and the V segment lost 3 bases, leaving 7 bases of the junction unmatched. The CDR3 contains 15 residues. For the CDR3, the DNA is TGCAGTGCTAGTTCGCTAGCGGGAGGACTAGAGACCCAGTACTTC. The encoded protein is CSASSLAGGLETQYF.

This chain joins TRBV2 and TRBJ1-1; D call uncertain. The germline V gene has CDR1 SNHLY and CDR2 FYNNEI. The CDR3 extends over 14 amino acids. Trimming pared 6 bases from V and 3 bases from J, leaving 14 bases between. CDR3: CASRTSQVYTEAFF. CDR3 nucleotides: TGTGCCAGCAGGACCTCGCAGGTTTACACTGAAGCTTTCTTT.